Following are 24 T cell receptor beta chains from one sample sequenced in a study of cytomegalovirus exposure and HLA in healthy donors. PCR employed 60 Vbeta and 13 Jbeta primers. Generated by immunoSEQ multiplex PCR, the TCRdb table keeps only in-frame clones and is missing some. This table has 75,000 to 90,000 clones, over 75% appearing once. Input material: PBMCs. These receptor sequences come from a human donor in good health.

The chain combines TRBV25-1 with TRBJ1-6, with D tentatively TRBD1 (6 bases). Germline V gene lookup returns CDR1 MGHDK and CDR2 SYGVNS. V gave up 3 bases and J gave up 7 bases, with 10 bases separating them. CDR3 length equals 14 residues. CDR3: CASSEGHGNSPLHF. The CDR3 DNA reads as TGTGCCAGCAGTGAGGGACATGGGAATTCACCCCTCCACTTT.

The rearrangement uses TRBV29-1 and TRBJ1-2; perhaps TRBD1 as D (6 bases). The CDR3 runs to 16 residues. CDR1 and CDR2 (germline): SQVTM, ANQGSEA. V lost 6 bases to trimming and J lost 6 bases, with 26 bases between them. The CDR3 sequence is CSVLTGSGVPSHGYTF. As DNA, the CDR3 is TGCAGCGTGTTAACAGGGAGTGGTGTTCCATCCCATGGCTACACCTTC.

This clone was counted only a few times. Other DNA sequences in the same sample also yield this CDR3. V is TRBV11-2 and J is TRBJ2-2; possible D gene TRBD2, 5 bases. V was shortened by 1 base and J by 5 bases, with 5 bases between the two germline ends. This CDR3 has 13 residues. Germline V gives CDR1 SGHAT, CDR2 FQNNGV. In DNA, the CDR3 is TGTGCCAGCAGCTTAGCGGGGACCGGGGAGCTGTTTTTT. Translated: CASSLAGTGELFF. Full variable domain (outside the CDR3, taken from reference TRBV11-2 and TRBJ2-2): EAGVAQSPRYKIIEKRQSVAFWCNPISGHATLYWYQQILGQGPKLLIQFQNNGVVDDSQLPKDRFSAERLKGVDSTLKIQPAKLEDSAVYLCASSLAGTGELFFGEGSRLTVL.

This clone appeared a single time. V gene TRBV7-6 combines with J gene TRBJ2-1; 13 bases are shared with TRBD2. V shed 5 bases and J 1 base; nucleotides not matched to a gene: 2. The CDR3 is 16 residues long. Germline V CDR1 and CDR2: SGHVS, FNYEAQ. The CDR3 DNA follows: TGTGCCAGCAGCCCACTAGCGGGGGGGTCCTACAATGAGCAGTTCTTC. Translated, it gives CASSPLAGGSYNEQFF.

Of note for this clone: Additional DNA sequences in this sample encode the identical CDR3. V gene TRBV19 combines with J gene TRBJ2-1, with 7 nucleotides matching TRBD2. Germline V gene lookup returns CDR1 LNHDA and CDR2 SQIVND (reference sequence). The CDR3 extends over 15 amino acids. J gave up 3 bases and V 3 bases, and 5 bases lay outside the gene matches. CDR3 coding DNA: TGTGCCAGTAGTATGACGAGCGGGGACTACAATGAGCAGTTCTTC. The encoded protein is CASSMTSGDYNEQFF.

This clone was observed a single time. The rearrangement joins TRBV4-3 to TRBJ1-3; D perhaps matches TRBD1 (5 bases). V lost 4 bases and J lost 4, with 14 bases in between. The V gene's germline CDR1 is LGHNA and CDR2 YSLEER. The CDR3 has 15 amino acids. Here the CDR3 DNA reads TGCGCCAGCAGCCTGTCCGTGGGGCGCGGAAACACCATATATTTT. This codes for CASSLSVGRGNTIYF.

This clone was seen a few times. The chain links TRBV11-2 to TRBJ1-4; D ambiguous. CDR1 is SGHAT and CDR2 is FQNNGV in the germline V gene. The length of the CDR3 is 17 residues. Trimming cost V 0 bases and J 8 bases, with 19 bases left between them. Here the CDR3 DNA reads TGTGCCAGCAGCTTAGAAAAGTCCAGGTCCCCCAACGAAAAACTGTTTTTT. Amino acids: CASSLEKSRSPNEKLFF.

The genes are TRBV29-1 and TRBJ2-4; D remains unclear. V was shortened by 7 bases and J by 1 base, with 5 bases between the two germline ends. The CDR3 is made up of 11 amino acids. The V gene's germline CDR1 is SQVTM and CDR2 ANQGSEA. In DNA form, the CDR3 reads TGCAGCGGGGCTGCCAAAAACATTCAGTACTTC. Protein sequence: CSGAAKNIQYF.

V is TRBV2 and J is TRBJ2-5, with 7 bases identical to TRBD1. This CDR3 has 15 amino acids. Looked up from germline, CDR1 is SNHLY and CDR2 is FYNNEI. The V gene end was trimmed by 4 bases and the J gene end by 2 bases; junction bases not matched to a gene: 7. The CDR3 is CASSGRTGTQETQYF. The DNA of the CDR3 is TGTGCCAGCAGTGGGCGGACAGGTACTCAAGAGACCCAGTACTTC. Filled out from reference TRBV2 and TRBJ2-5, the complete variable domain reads EPEVTQTPSHQVTQMGQEVILRCVPISNHLYFYWYRQILGQKVEFLVSFYNNEISEKSEIFDDQFSVERPDGSNFTLKIRSTKLEDSAMYFCASSGRTGTQETQYFGPGTRLLVL.

This CDR3 is CASRELGGAQYF. The CDR3 coding sequence is TGTGCCAGCAGAGAATTGGGAGGGGCCCAGTACTTC. This chain connects TRBV6-1 to TRBJ2-5; 7 positions match TRBD2. The CDR3 spans 12 residues. Germline V lookup: CDR1 MNHNS, CDR2 SASEGT. With 6 bases clipped from V and 9 bases from J, the junction kept 7 bases outside the gene matches.

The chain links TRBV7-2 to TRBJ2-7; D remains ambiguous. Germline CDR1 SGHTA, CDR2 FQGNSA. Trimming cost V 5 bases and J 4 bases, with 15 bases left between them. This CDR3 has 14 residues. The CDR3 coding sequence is TGTGCCAGCAGCCCTGTTAATGCCGCGTACGAGCAGTACTTC. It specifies CASSPVNAAYEQYF.

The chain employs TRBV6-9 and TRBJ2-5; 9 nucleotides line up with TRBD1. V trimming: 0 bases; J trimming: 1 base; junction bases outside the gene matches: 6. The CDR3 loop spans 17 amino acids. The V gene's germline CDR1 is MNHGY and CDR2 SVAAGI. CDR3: CASSYSEGTGLQETQYF. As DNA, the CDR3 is TGTGCCAGCAGTTATTCAGAGGGGACAGGGCTCCAAGAGACCCAGTACTTC.

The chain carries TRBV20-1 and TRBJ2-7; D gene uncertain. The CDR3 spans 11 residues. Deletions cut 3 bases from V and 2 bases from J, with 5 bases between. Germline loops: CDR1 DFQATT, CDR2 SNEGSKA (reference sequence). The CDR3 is CSARAAYEQYF. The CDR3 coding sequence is TGCAGTGCTAGGGCGGCCTACGAGCAGTACTTC.

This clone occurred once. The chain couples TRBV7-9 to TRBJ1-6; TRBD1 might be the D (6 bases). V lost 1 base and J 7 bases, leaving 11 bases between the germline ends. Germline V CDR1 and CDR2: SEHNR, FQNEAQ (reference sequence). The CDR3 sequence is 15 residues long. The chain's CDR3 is CASSLVGGSNSPLHF. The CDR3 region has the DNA TGTGCCAGCAGCTTAGTTGGGGGCAGCAATTCACCCCTCCACTTT.

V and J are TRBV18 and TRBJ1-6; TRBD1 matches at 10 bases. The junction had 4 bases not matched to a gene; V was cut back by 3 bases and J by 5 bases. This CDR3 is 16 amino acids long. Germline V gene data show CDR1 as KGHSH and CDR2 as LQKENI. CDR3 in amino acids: CASSPTGGLNNSPLHF. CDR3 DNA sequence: TGTGCCAGCTCACCGACAGGGGGCTTAAATAATTCACCCCTCCACTTT.

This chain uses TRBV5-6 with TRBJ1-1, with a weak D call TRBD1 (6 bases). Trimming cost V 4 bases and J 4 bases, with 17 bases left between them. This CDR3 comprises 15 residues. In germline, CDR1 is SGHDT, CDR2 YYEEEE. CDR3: CASSRLGGPGTEAFF. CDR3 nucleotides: TGTGCCAGCAGCCGTCTCGGGGGGCCAGGCACTGAAGCTTTCTTT.

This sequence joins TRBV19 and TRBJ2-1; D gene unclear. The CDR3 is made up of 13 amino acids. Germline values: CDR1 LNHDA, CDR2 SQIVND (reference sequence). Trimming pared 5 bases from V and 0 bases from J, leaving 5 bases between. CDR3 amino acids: CASSHGSYNEQFF. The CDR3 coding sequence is TGTGCCAGTAGTCACGGCTCCTACAATGAGCAGTTCTTC. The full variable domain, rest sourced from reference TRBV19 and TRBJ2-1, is DGGITQSPKYLFRKEGQNVTLSCEQNLNHDAMYWYRQDPGQGLRLIYYSQIVNDFQKGDIAEGYSVSREKKESFPLTVTSAQKNPTAFYLCASSHGSYNEQFFGPGTRLTVL.

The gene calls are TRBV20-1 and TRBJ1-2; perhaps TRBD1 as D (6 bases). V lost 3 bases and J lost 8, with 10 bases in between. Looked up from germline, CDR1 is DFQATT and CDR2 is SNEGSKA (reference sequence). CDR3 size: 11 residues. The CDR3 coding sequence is TGCAGTGCTAGGGGGGCCTCGGGCTACACCTTC. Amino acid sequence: CSARGASGYTF.

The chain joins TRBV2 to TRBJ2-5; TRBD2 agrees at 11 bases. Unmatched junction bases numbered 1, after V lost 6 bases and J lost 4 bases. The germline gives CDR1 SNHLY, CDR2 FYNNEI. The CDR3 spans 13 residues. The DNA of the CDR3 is TGTGCCAGCAGGGGGACTAGCGGAGAGACCCAGTACTTC. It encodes CASRGTSGETQYF.

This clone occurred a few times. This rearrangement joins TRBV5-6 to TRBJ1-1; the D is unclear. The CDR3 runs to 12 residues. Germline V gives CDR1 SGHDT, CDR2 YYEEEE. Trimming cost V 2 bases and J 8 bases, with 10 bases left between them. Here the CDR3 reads CASSFLGREAFF. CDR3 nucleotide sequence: TGTGCCAGCAGCTTCCTGGGGAGGGAAGCTTTCTTT.

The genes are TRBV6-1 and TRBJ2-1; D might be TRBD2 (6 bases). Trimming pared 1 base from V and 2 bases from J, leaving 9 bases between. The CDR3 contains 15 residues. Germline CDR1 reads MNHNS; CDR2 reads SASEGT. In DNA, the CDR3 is TGTGCCAGCAGTGAAGGACTAGAAGCCTACAATGAGCAGTTCTTC. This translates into CASSEGLEAYNEQFF.

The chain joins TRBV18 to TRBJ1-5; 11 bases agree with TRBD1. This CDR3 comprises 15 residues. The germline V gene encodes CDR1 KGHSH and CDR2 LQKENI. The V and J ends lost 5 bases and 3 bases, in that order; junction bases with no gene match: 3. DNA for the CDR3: TGTGCCAGCTCAGGACAGGGGGCGAACAATCAGCCCCAGCATTTT. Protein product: CASSGQGANNQPQHF.

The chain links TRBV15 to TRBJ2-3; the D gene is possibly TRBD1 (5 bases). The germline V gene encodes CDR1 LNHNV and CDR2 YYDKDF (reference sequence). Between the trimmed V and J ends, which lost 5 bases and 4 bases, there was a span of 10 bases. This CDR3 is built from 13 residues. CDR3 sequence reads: CATSPLRADTQYF. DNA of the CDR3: TGTGCCACCAGCCCCCTCAGGGCAGATACGCAGTATTTT.

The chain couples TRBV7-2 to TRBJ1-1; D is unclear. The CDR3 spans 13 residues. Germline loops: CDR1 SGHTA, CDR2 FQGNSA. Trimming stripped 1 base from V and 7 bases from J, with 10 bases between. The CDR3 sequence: CASSLERTGEAFF. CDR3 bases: TGTGCCAGCAGCTTAGAACGAACTGGTGAAGCTTTCTTT.